Listed here are 24 T cell receptor beta chains from one sample, sequenced in a study of vaccination effects on CD4 cells after COVID-19. Sequenced by immunoSEQ multiplex PCR; TCRdb stores in-frame clones only, minus some. The sample includes 25,000 or so clones, 55% to 80% of them seen just once. Sequencing followed a ViraFEST assay step that expanded antigen-specific CD4+ T cells with viral peptide pools. Once cultured for about 9 days, the cells underwent separation to obtain CD4+ T cells. Vaccine recipients had no previous SARS-CoV-2 infection; their nucleocapsid antibodies were negative. The antigens for these receptors are not known. Specimen: CD4+ T cells from PBMCs cultured with SARS-CoV-2 spike peptides, collected before COVID-19 vaccination. These receptors were obtained from a human donor who received a COVID-19 vaccine.

The rearrangement uses TRBV7-8 and TRBJ2-1, with TRBD2 matching over 7 bases. V was clipped by 0 bases and J by 2 bases; unmatched bases: 4. Germline assignment: CDR1 SGHVS and CDR2 FQNEAQ. This CDR3 contains 16 residues. The CDR3, as DNA: TGTGCCAGCAGCTTAGCGGCAAGCGGGACCTACAATGAGCAGTTCTTC. Residues: CASSLAASGTYNEQFF.

V gene TRBV6-5 combines with J gene TRBJ2-7, with TRBD1 matching 9 bases. The J segment lost 2 bases and the V segment lost 6 bases, leaving 8 bases of the junction unmatched. CDR1 MNHEY and CDR2 SVGAGI come from the germline V gene. This CDR3 contains 15 residues. The CDR3 DNA reads as TGTGCCAGCAGGAAAGGACAGGGGCTTACCTACGAGCAGTACTTC. Translating it yields CASRKGQGLTYEQYF.

This rearrangement joins TRBV7-9 to TRBJ2-2, with a tentative D call TRBD1 (6 bases). The germline V and J ends were trimmed by 8 bases and 0 bases, with 13 bases remaining between them. The CDR3 length is 15 residues. Germline V gives CDR1 SEHNR, CDR2 FQNEAQ (reference sequence). The CDR3 reads CASGSGVPNTGELFF. The DNA of the CDR3 is TGTGCCAGCGGGTCAGGGGTTCCGAACACCGGGGAGCTGTTTTTT.

The rearrangement links TRBV5-5 to TRBJ1-5, with D maybe TRBD1 (6 bases). This CDR3 spans 13 amino acids. Deletions cut 6 bases from V and 4 bases from J, with 11 bases between. Germline V CDR1 and CDR2: SGHKS, YYEKEE (reference sequence). CDR3 in amino acids: CASNGQPNQPQHF. CDR3 nucleotide sequence: TGTGCCAGCAACGGACAGCCTAATCAGCCCCAGCATTTT.

V is TRBV19 and J is TRBJ1-5; unclear D gene. In germline, CDR1 is LNHDA, CDR2 SQIVND (reference sequence). With 5 bases removed from V and 4 bases from J, the gap between germline ends came to 9 bases. The CDR3 is made up of 13 amino acids. CDR3 sequence reads: CASSPRENQPQHF. The CDR3 nucleotides are TGTGCCAGTAGTCCCCGAGAAAATCAGCCCCAGCATTTT.

The V call is TRBV6-5, the J call TRBJ2-1; TRBD2 aligns across 11 bases. This CDR3 comprises 14 residues. Germline V gene sequence: CDR1 MNHEY, CDR2 SVGAGI. V lost 6 bases to trimming and J lost 6 bases; unmatched junction nucleotides: 4. CDR3 in amino acids: CASRLSGGANEQFF. The CDR3 region has the DNA TGTGCCAGCAGGCTTAGCGGGGGGGCCAATGAGCAGTTCTTC.

V usage is TRBV6-5 and J usage is TRBJ1-2; 8 nucleotides agree with TRBD1. The CDR3 covers 14 residues. V lost 0 bases to trimming and J lost 8 bases; unmatched junction nucleotides: 5. CDR1 is MNHEY, CDR2 SVGAGI, per germline. As DNA, the CDR3 is TGTGCCAGCAGTTACTCGGGACAGGCAGGGGGCTACACCTTC. It specifies CASSYSGQAGGYTF.

The J gene is TRBJ2-6, the V gene TRBV9; 12 nucleotides agree with TRBD2. Trimming took 0 bases from V and 0 from J; bases not matched to a gene: 10. Germline lookup yields CDR1 SGDLS and CDR2 YYNGEE. The CDR3 runs 21 residues. The CDR3 DNA is TGTGCCAGCAGCGTAGCTACAGGGACTAGCGGGTCTCGCTCTGGGGCCAACGTCCTGACTTTC. It is translated as CASSVATGTSGSRSGANVLTF.

The V call is TRBV5-1, the J call TRBJ2-3, with D tentatively TRBD1 or TRBD2 (6 bases each). Germline V gene data show CDR1 as SGHRS and CDR2 as YFSETQ. This CDR3 contains 16 residues. Trimming cost V 0 bases and J 2 bases, with 13 bases left between them. This chain's CDR3 is CASSLGSGANTDTQYF. The CDR3 coding sequence is TGCGCCAGCAGCTTGGGTTCGGGGGCCAACACAGATACGCAGTATTTT.

The chain links TRBV5-6 to TRBJ2-7; 16 bases are a match to TRBD2. Trimming cost V 5 bases and J 2 bases; bases outside gene matches: 13. CDR1 and CDR2 from the germline V gene are SGHDT and YYEEEE. This CDR3 spans 19 amino acids. CDR3 in DNA: TGTGCCAGCAGGGGGGGACTAGCGGGGGGGCGCGTTCCGCCCTACGAGCAGTACTTC. Protein product: CASRGGLAGGRVPPYEQYF.

The chain links TRBV11-3 to TRBJ2-5; weak D call: TRBD2 (6 bases). Germline loops: CDR1 SGHNT, CDR2 YENEEA. Trimming cost V 5 bases and J 5 bases, with 12 bases left between them. The CDR3 has 13 amino acids. The DNA for the CDR3 is TGTGCCAGCAGCGAGATGGCGGGGGAGACCCAGTACTTC. This translates into CASSEMAGETQYF.

The V call is TRBV18, the J call TRBJ1-2, with no clear D. CDR3 length equals 13 residues. V lost 5 bases and J lost 5, with 12 bases in between. CDR1 KGHSH and CDR2 LQKENI come from the germline V gene. CDR3 protein: CASSEDVRYGYTF. The CDR3, as DNA: TGTGCCAGCTCAGAGGACGTACGTTATGGCTACACCTTC.

This clone was found a few times. V and J are TRBV5-1 and TRBJ1-2, with D tentatively TRBD1 (6 bases). Trimming removed 0 bases from V and 7 bases from J, with 16 bases in between. The CDR3 runs to 15 residues. Germline values: CDR1 SGHRS, CDR2 YFSETQ. The CDR3 loop is CASSLEGGKARGYTF. The DNA for the CDR3 is TGCGCCAGCAGCTTGGAAGGGGGGAAGGCTCGTGGCTACACCTTC.

This clone appeared once. This chain links TRBV5-1 with TRBJ2-5; the D is unclear. Germline CDR1 and CDR2: SGHRS and YFSETQ. Trimming left V 2 bases short and J 3 bases short, with 8 bases between. CDR3 length equals 13 residues. As DNA, the CDR3 is TGCGCCAGCAGCTTTGACCGGAAAGAGACCCAGTACTTC. Its translation: CASSFDRKETQYF.

This chain uses TRBV5-1 with TRBJ2-2; 9 bases agree with TRBD1. Germline V gives CDR1 SGHRS, CDR2 YFSETQ. V trimming: 0 bases; J trimming: 6 bases; junction bases outside the gene matches: 3. The CDR3 length is 15 residues. CDR3 DNA sequence: TGCGCCAGCAGCTTGGGGGACAGGGAGGCCGGGGAGCTGTTTTTT. Translated: CASSLGDREAGELFF.

The gene calls are TRBV5-1 and TRBJ1-1; D gene unclear. The length of the CDR3 is 13 residues. Germline V gene lookup returns CDR1 SGHRS and CDR2 YFSETQ. V was trimmed by 2 bases and J by 5 bases, leaving 10 bases between them. CDR3 protein: CASSLSSLTEAFF. CDR3 coding DNA: TGCGCCAGCAGCTTATCTTCGTTGACTGAAGCTTTCTTT.

The J gene is TRBJ2-1, the V gene TRBV2, with 10 bases fitting TRBD2. The junction had 8 bases not matched to a gene; V was cut back by 6 bases and J by 0 bases. This CDR3 comprises 17 residues. Germline lookup yields CDR1 SNHLY and CDR2 FYNNEI. CDR3 coding DNA: TGTGCCAGCAGCGTTGGACTAGCGGCGAGCTCCTACAATGAGCAGTTCTTC. It yields the protein CASSVGLAASSYNEQFF.

V usage is TRBV10-3 and J usage is TRBJ1-5; no firm D call. The CDR3 runs 12 residues. Germline assignment: CDR1 ENHRY and CDR2 SYGVKD. The germline V and J ends were trimmed by 6 bases and 1 base, with 4 bases remaining between them. The CDR3 DNA sequence: TGTGCCATCAGCGACAGCAATCAGCCCCAGCATTTT. Amino acids: CAISDSNQPQHF.

J is TRBJ2-5 and V is TRBV10-1; D gene ambiguous. Trimming removed 7 bases from V and 5 bases from J, with 14 bases in between. The CDR3 runs 13 residues. Germline V CDR1 and CDR2: WNHNN, SYGVQD (reference sequence). In DNA, the CDR3 is TGCGCCAGCATCACCTCGGGCAGGGAGACCCAGTACTTC. Translating it yields CASITSGRETQYF.

The V and J genes are TRBV20-1 and TRBJ1-2; D call uncertain. Looked up from germline, CDR1 is DFQATT and CDR2 is SNEGSKA (reference sequence). This CDR3 spans 11 amino acids. The CDR3 nucleotides read TGCAGCCTTGGTGGAGTAGGAGGCTACACCTTC. The encoded protein is CSLGGVGGYTF.

The chain joins TRBV12-5 to TRBJ1-1; 9 bases are a match to TRBD1. The CDR3 spans 16 residues. The germline CDR1 and CDR2 sequences are LGHNT and FRNRAP. V shed 0 bases and J 5 bases; nucleotides not matched to a gene: 7. CDR3 in DNA: TGTGCTAGTGGTTTGGTACTGGGACAGGGAGTTACTGAAGCTTTCTTT. Residues: CASGLVLGQGVTEAFF.

The table lists this clone with a count of one. The chain couples TRBV11-3 to TRBJ2-3; D unresolved. The CDR3 covers 14 residues. Germline-derived CDR1 and CDR2 are SGHNT and YENEEA. Trimming cost V 3 bases and J 0 bases, with 7 bases left between them. CDR3 region: CASSFGLSTDTQYF. In nucleotides, the CDR3 is TGTGCCAGCAGCTTCGGGTTGAGCACAGATACGCAGTATTTT.

This clone was counted a few times. The chain employs TRBV3-1 (or the pseudogene TRBV3-2) and TRBJ2-7; either TRBD1 or TRBD2 may fit D (5 bases each). The V gene lost 0 bases and the J gene lost 2 bases, with 8 bases spanning the gap. The CDR3 consists of 14 residues. Germline CDR1 is LGHDT and CDR2 is YNNKEL (reference sequence). CDR3 DNA sequence: TGTGCCAGCAGCCAAGATCTGGGGGCCTACGAGCAGTACTTC. Encoded protein: CASSQDLGAYEQYF.

The V and J genes are TRBV29-1 and TRBJ1-2; 9 nucleotides line up with TRBD1. V shed 4 bases, J shed 6 bases, and the junction held 6 bases outside the gene matches. This CDR3 is built from 13 residues. Germline CDR1 and CDR2: SQVTM and ANQGSEA. The CDR3 sequence: CSVGQGVGDGYTF. For the CDR3, the DNA is TGCAGCGTTGGACAGGGGGTCGGGGATGGCTACACCTTC.